Listed here are 4 T cell receptor beta chains from one sample, sequenced in a study of blood T cell repertoires in COVID-19. TCRdb keeps only in-frame clones here, not all; method: immunoSEQ multiplex PCR. The data show approximately 120,000 clones, with approximately 81% seen just once and roughly 5.5% held by the top ten. Sequencing was carried out using peripheral blood. The receptor set was obtained from a man in his 60s with acute or convalescent COVID-19.

The V gene is TRBV3-1 (or the pseudogene TRBV3-2), the J gene TRBJ1-6, with D unresolved. The V gene lost 3 bases and the J gene lost 11 bases, with 8 bases spanning the gap. The CDR3 sequence is 12 residues long. The germline gives CDR1 LGHDT, CDR2 YNNKEL (reference sequence). CDR3 sequence (DNA): TGTGCCAGCAGCCATCCGGTCGCACCCCTCCACTTT. Its protein is CASSHPVAPLHF.

This rearrangement joins TRBV5-1 to TRBJ1-6; TRBD1 agrees at 7 bases. The trim removed 4 bases at V and 6 bases at J, leaving 7 bases unmatched. The CDR3 loop spans 15 amino acids. Looked up from germline, CDR1 is SGHRS and CDR2 is YFSETQ. The CDR3 nucleotides are TGCGCCAGCAGCCCCAGGGACAGTCTTAATTCACCCCTCCACTTT. Encoded protein: CASSPRDSLNSPLHF.

The chain carries TRBV7-8 and TRBJ1-2, with TRBD1 matching 9 bases. CDR3 length: 15 amino acids. V shed 4 bases and J 7 bases; nucleotides not matched to a gene: 10. The germline V gene has CDR1 SGHVS and CDR2 FQNEAQ. CDR3 residues: CASSSPGQGKGGYTF. The CDR3 region has the DNA TGTGCCAGCAGCTCCCCCGGACAGGGGAAGGGTGGCTACACCTTC.

The chain is built from TRBV18 and TRBJ2-1, with TRBD1 matching over 12 bases. Germline CDR1 KGHSH, CDR2 LQKENI. Unmatched junction bases numbered 7, after V lost 3 bases and J lost 7 bases. The CDR3 totals 16 residues. The CDR3 sequence is CASSPAGTGGINEQFF. Here the CDR3 DNA reads TGTGCCAGCTCACCCGCCGGGACAGGGGGCATAAATGAGCAGTTCTTC.